This is a list of T cell receptor beta chains from one sample in a study of blood T cell repertoires in COVID-19. Libraries were prepared by immunoSEQ multiplex PCR; TCRdb keeps only in-frame clonotypes and omits some of them. The sample consists of about 50,000 clones, approximately 80% of them appearing once. Sequencing input: peripheral blood. The receptor set was obtained from a man in his 60s with acute or convalescent COVID-19. Each CDR3 is given with its conserved first and last residue. The order of the fields is J gene, V gene, D gene, clone size, CDR3 protein, CDR3 DNA. The D gene is left open where the match is weak. Size is omitted from some rows. Given values are once, few, many or a class for expanded clones.

>TRBJ1-2|TRBV6-2/TRBV6-3|-|-
CASSYSTSYGYTF
TGTGCCAGCAGTTACTCGACTTCCTATGGCTACACCTTC
>TRBJ1-5|TRBV2|-|-
CASRQGRRNQPQHF
TGTGCCAGCAGACAGGGTAGGCGCAATCAGCCCCAGCATTTT
>TRBJ2-5|TRBV5-4|-|-
CASSLATGGETQYF
TGTGCCAGCAGCTTGGCGACAGGTGGAGAGACCCAGTACTTC
>TRBJ1-4|TRBV27|-|-
CASSLTGWEEKLFF
TGTGCCAGCAGTTTAACAGGGTGGGAAGAAAAACTGTTTTTT
>TRBJ2-5|TRBV6-2/TRBV6-3|-|-
CASSLSTTTGQETQYF
TGTGCCAGCAGTCTATCAACGACGACAGGCCAAGAGACCCAGTACTTC
>TRBJ1-1|TRBV7-3|-|-
CASSPGDLNTEAFF
TGTGCCAGCAGCCCGGGGGACCTGAACACTGAAGCTTTCTTT
>TRBJ2-5|TRBV10-2|TRBD1|-
CASSITGGPETQYF
TGCGCCAGCAGTATAACAGGGGGTCCAGAGACCCAGTACTTC
>TRBJ2-3|TRBV10-1|-|once
CASSEGAGPPNAQYF
TGCGCCAGCAGTGAGGGGGCAGGGCCCCCTAATGCGCAGTATTTT
>TRBJ1-3|TRBV18|-|few
CASSPGTNGNTIYF
TGTGCCAGCTCACCCGGGACAAACGGAAACACCATATATTTT
>TRBJ1-5|TRBV19|TRBD1|-
CASSIGSGTATQPQHF
TGTGCCAGTAGTATAGGCTCCGGGACAGCAACCCAGCCCCAGCATTTT
>TRBJ1-2|TRBV2|-|once
CASSGTFGGSGGYTF
TGTGCCAGCAGTGGGACCTTTGGAGGGTCGGGAGGCTACACCTTC
>TRBJ2-1|TRBV7-3|-|-
CASSLSGFRTELSYNEQFF
TGTGCCAGCAGCTTAAGCGGGTTTCGGACAGAGCTCTCCTACAATGAGCAGTTCTTC
>TRBJ1-6|TRBV19|-|-
CASSTTRDSPLHF
TGTGCCAGCTCGACCACCAGGGATTCACCCCTCCACTTT
>TRBJ1-1|TRBV30|-|-
CAWRQSFILNTEAFF
TGTGCCTGGAGACAGAGTTTTATTCTGAACACTGAAGCTTTCTTT